Below are 3 T cell receptor beta chains sequenced from a single sample in a study of patients and donors after allogeneic stem cell transplantation. MiXCR was run by TCRdb on the RT-PCR reads, yielding one entry per CDR3 protein. This sample has around 70,000 distinct CDR3 sequences, with around 27% found just once. The specimen sequenced was blood, either unsorted or a sorted T cell fraction (not recorded which). The source of these receptors is a human donor who was either an allogeneic HSCT recipient or a stem cell or donor lymphocyte infusion donor (not recorded which). It is not recorded whose cells these are; they may come from a transplant donor.

The V gene is TRBV9, the J gene TRBJ2-7; D unresolved. V was pared by 0 bases and J by 2 bases, with 15 bases between. Germline assignment: CDR1 SGDLS and CDR2 YYNGEE. The CDR3 has 16 amino acids. The CDR3 nucleotides read TGTGCCAGCAGCGTAGGAGCCTCCGCCGGTACCTACGAGCAGTACTTC. Amino acid sequence: CASSVGASAGTYEQYF.

The chain employs TRBV20-1 and TRBJ1-1; 7 bases match TRBD1. After removal of 4 bases from V and 4 bases from J, the junction contained 9 bases not matched to a gene. The CDR3 totals 14 residues. The germline V gene has CDR1 DFQATT and CDR2 SNEGSKA (reference sequence). DNA for the CDR3: TGCAGTGCTATGCCGACAGGGAGGGGCACTGAAGCTTTCTTT. Protein sequence: CSAMPTGRGTEAFF.

The V call is TRBV2, the J call TRBJ2-3, with D perhaps TRBD1 or TRBD2 (5 bases each). V gave up 3 bases and J gave up 9 bases, with 19 bases separating them. CDR3 length: 15 amino acids. CDR1 is SNHLY and CDR2 is FYNNEI in the germline V gene. DNA of the CDR3: TGTGCCAGCAGTGAGGGGACGGTCTTCACGGGCACGCAGTATTTT. It is translated as CASSEGTVFTGTQYF.